A selection of T cell receptor beta chains follows, all from one sample in a study of molecular identifiers for immune sequencing clone quantification. One entry per CDR3 protein results from TCRdb running MiXCR on the PCR reads. The sample carries under 600,000 distinct CDR3 sequences, over 20% recorded once. The sample taken for sequencing was naive CD8+ T cells from blood, with Jurkat cell RNA spiked in. These receptors were taken from a human donor in good health. Some libraries in this study had Jurkat cell RNA spiked in. Both conserved end residues are part of each CDR3.

V gene,CDR3 protein
TRBV4-1,CASSLSAGGVQETQYF
TRBV25-1,CASSGQESYGYTF
TRBV19,CASKGKDGELFF
TRBV3-1,CASSQTRLAGGTDTQYF
TRBV14,CASSQGAPINEAFF
TRBV20-1,CSARVVASVYNEQFF
TRBV2,CASSGLEGPGFYEQYF
TRBV5-4,CASSEDNTNTQYF
TRBV4-3,CASSQDLGQILGYTF
TRBV19,CASKTGTRTNSPLHF
TRBV6-1,CASSDSTENAVIRTDTQYF
TRBV9,CASTAILGQNTEAFF
TRBV6-5,CASSYRGWDSYEQYF
TRBV13,CASSLGGGRSNQPQHF
TRBV29-1,CSVPPGQGFYEQYF
TRBV7-9,CASSFPGASYEQYF
TRBV12-3/TRBV12-4,CASSLVVGETQYF
TRBV5-4,CASSLLGTGSGEQYF
TRBV27,CASSLLLAGGNEQFF
TRBV27,CASSLGTSGGPSSYNEQFF
TRBV5-4,CASSLGLDSETQYF
TRBV27,CASSLGALRETQYF
TRBV27,CASSYLFGLYTDTQYF
TRBV27,CASSALALANYGYTF
TRBV7-9,CASSLLSAEQFF
TRBV20-1,CSARDLGRARSEQYF
TRBV7-9,CASSLGDPVDEQYF
TRBV2,CATYRTADSYEQYF
TRBV19,CASSIWLAGGLGTGELFF
TRBV30,CAWSPTGRRSYTEAFF
TRBV9,CASSVVPDTNNEKLFF
TRBV29-1,CSVVGRGSEKLFF
TRBV4-1,CASSPDLRGGEQYF
TRBV9,CASSPGGSADTQYF
TRBV6-2/TRBV6-3,CASSYRASGSYEQYF
TRBV11-2,CASHTDTQYF
TRBV27,CASSLPTGPNEQFF
TRBV19,CASSPGALGEQYF
TRBV29-1,CSVEDYGSYEQYF
TRBV18,CASSPNDRAVNEKLFF
TRBV6-1,CASSEYRDIENEQFF
TRBV6-2/TRBV6-3,CASTIYWLGVTDTQYF
TRBV6-5,CASSPAGNSYNSPLHF
TRBV19,CASSMIGGTDTQYF
TRBV12-3/TRBV12-4,CASSLPRRGTEAFF
TRBV4-1,CASSPPLMNTEAFF
TRBV12-3/TRBV12-4,CASSLDRGAQPQHF
TRBV7-2,CASSPLGLNEQFF
TRBV28,CASNIRQSGTEAFF
TRBV24-1,CATSARQEGVGVTQYF
TRBV18,CASSLAGRGSDEQYF
TRBV5-3,CASSYATIGQPQHF